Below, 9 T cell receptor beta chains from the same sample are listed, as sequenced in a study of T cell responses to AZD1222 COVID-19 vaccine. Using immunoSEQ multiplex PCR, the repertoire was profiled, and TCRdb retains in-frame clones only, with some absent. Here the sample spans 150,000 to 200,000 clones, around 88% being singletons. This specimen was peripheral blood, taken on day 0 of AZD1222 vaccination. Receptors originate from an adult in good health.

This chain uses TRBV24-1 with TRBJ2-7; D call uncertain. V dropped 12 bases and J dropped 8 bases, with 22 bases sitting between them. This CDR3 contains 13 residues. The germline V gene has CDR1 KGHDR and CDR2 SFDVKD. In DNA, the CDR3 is TGTGCCCCCTTAAGGAGTTCCCGTCTAAAGCAGTACTTC. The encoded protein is CAPLRSSRLKQYF.

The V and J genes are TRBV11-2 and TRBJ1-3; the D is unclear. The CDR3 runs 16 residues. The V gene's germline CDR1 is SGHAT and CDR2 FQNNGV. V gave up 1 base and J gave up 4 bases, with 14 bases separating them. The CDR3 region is CASSLVSLRTGNTIYF. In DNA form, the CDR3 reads TGTGCCAGCAGCTTAGTCAGTCTACGAACAGGAAACACCATATATTTT.

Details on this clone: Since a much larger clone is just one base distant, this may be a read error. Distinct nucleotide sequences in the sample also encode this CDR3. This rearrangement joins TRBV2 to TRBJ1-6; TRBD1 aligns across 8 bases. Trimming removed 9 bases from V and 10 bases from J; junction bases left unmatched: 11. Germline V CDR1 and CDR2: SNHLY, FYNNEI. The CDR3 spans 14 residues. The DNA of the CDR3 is TGTGCCAGTAGAGGACAGGGTACAATGTCACCCCTCCACTTT. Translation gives CASRGQGTMSPLHF.

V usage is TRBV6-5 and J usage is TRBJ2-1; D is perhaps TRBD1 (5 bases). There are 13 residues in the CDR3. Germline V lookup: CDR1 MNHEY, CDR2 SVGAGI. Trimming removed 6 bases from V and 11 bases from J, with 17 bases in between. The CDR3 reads CASSDTRGQQQFF. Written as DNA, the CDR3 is TGTGCCAGCAGCGATACAAGGGGTCAGCAGCAGTTCTTC.

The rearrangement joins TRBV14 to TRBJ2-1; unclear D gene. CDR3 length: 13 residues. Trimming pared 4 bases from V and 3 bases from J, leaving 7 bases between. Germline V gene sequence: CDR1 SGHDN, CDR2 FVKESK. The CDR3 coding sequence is TGTGCCAGCAGCCCCAGTTTCTACAATGAGCAGTTCTTC. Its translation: CASSPSFYNEQFF.

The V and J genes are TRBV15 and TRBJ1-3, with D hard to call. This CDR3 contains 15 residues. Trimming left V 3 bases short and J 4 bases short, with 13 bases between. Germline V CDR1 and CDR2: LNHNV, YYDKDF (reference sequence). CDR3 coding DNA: TGTGCCACCAGCAGGGACTTGGGAGTAGGAAACACCATATATTTT. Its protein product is CATSRDLGVGNTIYF.

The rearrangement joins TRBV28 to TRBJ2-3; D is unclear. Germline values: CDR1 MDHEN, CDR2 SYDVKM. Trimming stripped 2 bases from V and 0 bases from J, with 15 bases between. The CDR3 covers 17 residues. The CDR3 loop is CASSLPRDATSTDTQYF. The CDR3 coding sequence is TGTGCCAGCAGTTTACCTAGGGATGCAACTAGCACAGATACGCAGTATTTT.

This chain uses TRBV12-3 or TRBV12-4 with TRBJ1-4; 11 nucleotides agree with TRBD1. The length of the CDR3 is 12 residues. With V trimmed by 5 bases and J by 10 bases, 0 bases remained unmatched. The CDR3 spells CASSGTGGKLFF. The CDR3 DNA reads TGTGCCAGCAGTGGGACAGGGGGAAAACTGTTTTTT.

The CDR3 nucleotides are TGTGCCAGCAGCTTAGGTCCCTGGGGGCGCACAGATACGCAGTATTTT. It encodes CASSLGPWGRTDTQYF. The V call is TRBV11-2, the J call TRBJ2-3; D is perhaps TRBD1 (6 bases). With 1 base removed from V and 1 base from J, the gap between germline ends came to 12 bases. The CDR3 runs to 16 residues. Germline V CDR1 and CDR2: SGHAT, FQNNGV. The variable domain in full, completed from reference TRBV11-2 and TRBJ2-3, reads EAGVAQSPRYKIIEKRQSVAFWCNPISGHATLYWYQQILGQGPKLLIQFQNNGVVDDSQLPKDRFSAERLKGVDSTLKIQPAKLEDSAVYLCASSLGPWGRTDTQYFGPGTRLTVL.